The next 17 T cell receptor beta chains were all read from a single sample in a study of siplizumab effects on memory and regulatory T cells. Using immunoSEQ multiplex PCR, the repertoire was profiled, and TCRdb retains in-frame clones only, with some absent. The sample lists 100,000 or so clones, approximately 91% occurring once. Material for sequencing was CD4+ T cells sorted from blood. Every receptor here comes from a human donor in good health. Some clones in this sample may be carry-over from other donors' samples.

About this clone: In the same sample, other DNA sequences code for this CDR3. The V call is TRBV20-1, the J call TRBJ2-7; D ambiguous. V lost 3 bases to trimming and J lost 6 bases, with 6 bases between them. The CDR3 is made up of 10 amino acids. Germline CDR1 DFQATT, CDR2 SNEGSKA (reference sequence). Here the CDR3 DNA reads TGCAGTGCTAGTAGGGTCGAGCAGTACTTC. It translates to CSASRVEQYF.

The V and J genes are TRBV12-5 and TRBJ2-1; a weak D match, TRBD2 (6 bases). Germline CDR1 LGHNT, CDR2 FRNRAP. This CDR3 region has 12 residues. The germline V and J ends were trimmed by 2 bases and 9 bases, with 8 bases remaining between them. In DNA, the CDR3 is TGTGCTAGTGGTTTGCGGGAGACTGAGCAGTTCTTC. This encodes CASGLRETEQFF.

The CDR3 DNA sequence: TGTGCCAGCAGTTCATGGGCAACACCCAGGGGAAACACCATATATTTT. Its protein is CASSSWATPRGNTIYF. J is TRBJ1-3 and V is TRBV28; D is uncertain. The V gene's germline CDR1 is MDHEN and CDR2 SYDVKM. The CDR3 sequence is 16 residues long. V lost 4 bases and J lost 4, with 17 bases in between.

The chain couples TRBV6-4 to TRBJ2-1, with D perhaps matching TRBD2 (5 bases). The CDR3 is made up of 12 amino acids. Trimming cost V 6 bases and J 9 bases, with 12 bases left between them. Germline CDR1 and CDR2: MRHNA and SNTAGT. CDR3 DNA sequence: TGTGCCAGCAGGACCCTAGCTAGTGAGCAGTTCTTC. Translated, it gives CASRTLASEQFF.

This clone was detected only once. The CDR3 nucleotides are TGCGCCAGCAGCCAAGATCCGGTGGCCCGGCATCAGCCCCAGCATTTT. Encoded protein: CASSQDPVARHQPQHF. The rearrangement uses TRBV4-1 and TRBJ1-5, with D unclear. The CDR3 runs to 16 residues. Deletions cut 0 bases from V and 5 bases from J, with 14 bases between. Per the germline V gene, CDR1 is MGHRA and CDR2 is YSYEKL.

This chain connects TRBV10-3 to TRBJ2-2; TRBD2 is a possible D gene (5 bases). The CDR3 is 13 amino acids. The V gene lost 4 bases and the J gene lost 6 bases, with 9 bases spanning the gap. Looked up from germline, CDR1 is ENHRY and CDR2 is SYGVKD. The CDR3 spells CAISGESAGELFF. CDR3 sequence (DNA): TGTGCCATCAGTGGGGAGTCCGCCGGGGAGCTGTTTTTT.

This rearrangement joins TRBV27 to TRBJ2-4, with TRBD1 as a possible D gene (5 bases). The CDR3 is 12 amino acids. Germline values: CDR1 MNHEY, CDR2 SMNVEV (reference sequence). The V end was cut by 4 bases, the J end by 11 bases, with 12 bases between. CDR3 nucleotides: TGTGCCAGCAGTTCGACAGCTGTATTTCAGTACTTC. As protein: CASSSTAVFQYF.

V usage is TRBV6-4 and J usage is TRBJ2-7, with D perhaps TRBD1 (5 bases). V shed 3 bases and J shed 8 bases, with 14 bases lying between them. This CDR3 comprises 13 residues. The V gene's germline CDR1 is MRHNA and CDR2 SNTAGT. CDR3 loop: CASSEVTGTQQYF. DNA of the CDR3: TGTGCCAGCAGTGAGGTAACAGGTACCCAGCAGTACTTC.

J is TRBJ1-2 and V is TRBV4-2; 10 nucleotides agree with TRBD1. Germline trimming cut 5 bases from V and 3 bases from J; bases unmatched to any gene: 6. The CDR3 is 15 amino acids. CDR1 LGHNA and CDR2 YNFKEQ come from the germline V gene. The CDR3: CASSMTGGLYYGYTF. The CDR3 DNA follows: TGTGCCAGCAGCATGACAGGGGGCTTATACTATGGCTACACCTTC.

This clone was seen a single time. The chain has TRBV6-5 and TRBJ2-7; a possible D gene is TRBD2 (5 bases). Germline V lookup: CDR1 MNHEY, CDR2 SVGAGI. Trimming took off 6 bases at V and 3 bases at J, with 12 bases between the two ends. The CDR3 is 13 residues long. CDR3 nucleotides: TGTGCCAGCAGACAAGGACTGTTCTACGAGCAGTACTTC. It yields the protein CASRQGLFYEQYF.

The CDR3 is CASSIRELPVGDEQFF. CDR3 sequence (DNA): TGTGCCAGTAGCATAAGGGAACTACCCGTCGGCGATGAGCAGTTCTTC. V is TRBV19 and J is TRBJ2-1; D is undetermined. Looked up from germline, CDR1 is LNHDA and CDR2 is SQIVND (reference sequence). This CDR3 comprises 16 residues. Trimming shortened V by 6 bases and J by 8 bases, and 23 bases separated the two germline ends. The whole variable domain, remainder taken from reference TRBV19 and TRBJ2-1, is DGGITQSPKYLFRKEGQNVTLSCEQNLNHDAMYWYRQDPGQGLRLIYYSQIVNDFQKGDIAEGYSVSREKKESFPLTVTSAQKNPTAFYLCASSIRELPVGDEQFFGPGTRLTVL.

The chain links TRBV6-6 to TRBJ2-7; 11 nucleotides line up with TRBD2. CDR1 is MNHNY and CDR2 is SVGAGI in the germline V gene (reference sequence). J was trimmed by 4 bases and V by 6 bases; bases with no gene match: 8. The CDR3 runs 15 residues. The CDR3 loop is CASRTGTSGNYEQYF. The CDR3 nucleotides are TGTGCCAGCAGAACCGGGACTAGCGGCAATTACGAGCAGTACTTC.

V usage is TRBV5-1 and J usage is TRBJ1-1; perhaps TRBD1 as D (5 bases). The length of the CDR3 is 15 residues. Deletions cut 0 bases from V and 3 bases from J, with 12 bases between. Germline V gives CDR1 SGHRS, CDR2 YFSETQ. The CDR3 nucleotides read TGCGCCAGCAGCTTGGTTCCGGGGGTGGACACTGAAGCTTTCTTT. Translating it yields CASSLVPGVDTEAFF.

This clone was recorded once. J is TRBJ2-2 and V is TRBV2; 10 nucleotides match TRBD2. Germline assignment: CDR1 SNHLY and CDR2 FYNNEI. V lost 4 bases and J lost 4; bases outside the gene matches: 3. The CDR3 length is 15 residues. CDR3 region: CASSVTSGVTGELFF. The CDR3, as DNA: TGTGCCAGCAGTGTTACTAGCGGGGTCACCGGGGAGCTGTTTTTT.

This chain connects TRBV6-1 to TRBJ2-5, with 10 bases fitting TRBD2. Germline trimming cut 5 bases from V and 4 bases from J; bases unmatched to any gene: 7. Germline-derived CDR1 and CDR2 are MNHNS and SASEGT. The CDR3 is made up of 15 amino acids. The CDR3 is CASSSQAGGPETQYF. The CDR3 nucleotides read TGTGCCAGCAGTTCTCAAGCGGGAGGGCCAGAGACCCAGTACTTC.

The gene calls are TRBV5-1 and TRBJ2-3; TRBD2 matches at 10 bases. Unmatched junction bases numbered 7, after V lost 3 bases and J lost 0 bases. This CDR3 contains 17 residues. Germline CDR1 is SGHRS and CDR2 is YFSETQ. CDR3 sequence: CASSSRPSGSSTDTQYF. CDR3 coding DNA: TGCGCCAGCAGCTCGCGGCCTAGCGGGAGCAGCACAGATACGCAGTATTTT.

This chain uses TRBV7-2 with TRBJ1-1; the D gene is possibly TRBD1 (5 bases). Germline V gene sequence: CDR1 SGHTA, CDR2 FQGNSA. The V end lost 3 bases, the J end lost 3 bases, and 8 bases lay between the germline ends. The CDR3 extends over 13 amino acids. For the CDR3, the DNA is TGTGCCAGCAGCTTTTCAGGGTACACTGAAGCTTTCTTT. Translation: CASSFSGYTEAFF. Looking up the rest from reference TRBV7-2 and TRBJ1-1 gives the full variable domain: GAGVSQSPSNKVTEKGKDVELRCDPISGHTALYWYRQSLGQGLEFLIYFQGNSAPDKSGLPSDRFSAERTGGSVSTLTIQRTQQEDSAVYLCASSFSGYTEAFFGQGTRLTVV.